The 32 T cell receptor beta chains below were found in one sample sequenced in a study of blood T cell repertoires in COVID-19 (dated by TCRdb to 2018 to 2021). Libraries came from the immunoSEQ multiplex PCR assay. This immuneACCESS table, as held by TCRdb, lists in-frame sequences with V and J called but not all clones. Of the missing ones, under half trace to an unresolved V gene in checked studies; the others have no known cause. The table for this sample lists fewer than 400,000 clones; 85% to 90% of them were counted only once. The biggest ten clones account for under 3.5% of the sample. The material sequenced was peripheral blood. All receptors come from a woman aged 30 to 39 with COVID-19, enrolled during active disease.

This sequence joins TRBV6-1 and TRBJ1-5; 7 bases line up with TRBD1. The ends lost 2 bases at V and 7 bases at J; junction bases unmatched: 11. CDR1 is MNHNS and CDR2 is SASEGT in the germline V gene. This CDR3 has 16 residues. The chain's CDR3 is CASSEPMTGFQQPQHF. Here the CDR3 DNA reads TGTGCCAGCAGTGAACCCATGACAGGGTTTCAGCAGCCCCAGCATTTT.

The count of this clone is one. The CDR3 protein is CASSEGLADNEQFF. CDR3 nucleotide sequence: TGTGCCAGCAGTGAGGGGCTAGCGGACAATGAGCAGTTCTTC. V is TRBV6-4 and J is TRBJ2-1; TRBD2 agrees at 7 bases. The CDR3 consists of 14 residues. Trimming took 3 bases from V and 5 from J; bases not matched to a gene: 4. Germline CDR1 reads MRHNA; CDR2 reads SNTAGT.

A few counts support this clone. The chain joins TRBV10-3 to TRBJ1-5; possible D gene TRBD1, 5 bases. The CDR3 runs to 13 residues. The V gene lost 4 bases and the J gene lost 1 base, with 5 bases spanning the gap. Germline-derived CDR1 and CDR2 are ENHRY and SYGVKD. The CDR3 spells CAISAGSNQPQHF. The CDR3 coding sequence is TGTGCCATCAGTGCAGGGAGCAATCAGCCCCAGCATTTT.

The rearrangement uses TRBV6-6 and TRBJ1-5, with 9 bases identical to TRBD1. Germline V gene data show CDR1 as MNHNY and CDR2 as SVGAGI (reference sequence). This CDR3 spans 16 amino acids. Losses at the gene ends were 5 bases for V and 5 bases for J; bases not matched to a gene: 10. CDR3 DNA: TGTGCCAGCAGTCGAGACCCGGGACAGGGACATCAGCCCCAGCATTTT. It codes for CASSRDPGQGHQPQHF.

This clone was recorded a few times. CDR3 sequence reads: CASSNTGGPYEQYF. The DNA of the CDR3 is TGTGCCAGCAGTAATACAGGGGGCCCCTACGAGCAGTACTTC. This rearrangement joins TRBV27 to TRBJ2-7; TRBD1 matches at 9 bases. This CDR3 contains 14 residues. Germline V CDR1 and CDR2: MNHEY, SMNVEV (reference sequence). V shed 5 bases and J 2 bases; nucleotides not matched to a gene: 4.

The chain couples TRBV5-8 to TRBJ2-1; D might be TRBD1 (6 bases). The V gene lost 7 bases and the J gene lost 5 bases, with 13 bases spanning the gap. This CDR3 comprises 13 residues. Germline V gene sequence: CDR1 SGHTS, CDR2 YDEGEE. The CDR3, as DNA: TGTGCCAGCCTAAGGACAGAGAACAATGAGCAGTTCTTC. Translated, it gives CASLRTENNEQFF.

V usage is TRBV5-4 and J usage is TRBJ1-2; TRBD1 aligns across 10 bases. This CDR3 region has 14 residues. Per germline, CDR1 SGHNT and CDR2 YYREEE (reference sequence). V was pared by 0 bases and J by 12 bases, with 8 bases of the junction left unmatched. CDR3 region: CASSLVTGGGGHTF. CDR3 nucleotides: TGTGCCAGCAGCTTGGTGACAGGGGGCGGGGGCCACACCTTC.

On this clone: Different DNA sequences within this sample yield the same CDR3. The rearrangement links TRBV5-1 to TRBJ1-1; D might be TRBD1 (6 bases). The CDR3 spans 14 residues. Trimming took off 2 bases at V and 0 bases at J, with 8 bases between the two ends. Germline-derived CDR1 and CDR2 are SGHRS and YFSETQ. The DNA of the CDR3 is TGCGCCAGCAGCTTAACAGGGTTGAACACTGAAGCTTTCTTT. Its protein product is CASSLTGLNTEAFF.

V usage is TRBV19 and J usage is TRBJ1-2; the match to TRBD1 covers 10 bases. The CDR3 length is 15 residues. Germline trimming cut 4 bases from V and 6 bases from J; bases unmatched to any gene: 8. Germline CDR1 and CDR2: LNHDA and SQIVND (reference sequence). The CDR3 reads CASSTRQGAYDGYTF. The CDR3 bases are TGTGCCAGTAGTACTCGACAGGGGGCGTATGATGGCTACACCTTC. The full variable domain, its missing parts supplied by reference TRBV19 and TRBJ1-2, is DGGITQSPKYLFRKEGQNVTLSCEQNLNHDAMYWYRQDPGQGLRLIYYSQIVNDFQKGDIAEGYSVSREKKESFPLTVTSAQKNPTAFYLCASSTRQGAYDGYTFGSGTRLTVV.

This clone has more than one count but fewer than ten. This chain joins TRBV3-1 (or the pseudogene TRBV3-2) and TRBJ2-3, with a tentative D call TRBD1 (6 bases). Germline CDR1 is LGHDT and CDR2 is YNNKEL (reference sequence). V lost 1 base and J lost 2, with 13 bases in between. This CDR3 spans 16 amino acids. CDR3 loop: CASSQGRDTHTDTQYF. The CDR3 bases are TGTGCCAGCAGCCAAGGCCGGGACACACACACAGATACGCAGTATTTT.

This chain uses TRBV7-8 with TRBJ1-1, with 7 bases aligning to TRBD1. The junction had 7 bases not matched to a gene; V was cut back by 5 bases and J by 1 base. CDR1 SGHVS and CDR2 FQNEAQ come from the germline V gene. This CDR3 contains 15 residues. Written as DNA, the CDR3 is TGTGCCAGCAGCCATCAGGGACAGACGAACACTGAAGCTTTCTTT. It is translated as CASSHQGQTNTEAFF.

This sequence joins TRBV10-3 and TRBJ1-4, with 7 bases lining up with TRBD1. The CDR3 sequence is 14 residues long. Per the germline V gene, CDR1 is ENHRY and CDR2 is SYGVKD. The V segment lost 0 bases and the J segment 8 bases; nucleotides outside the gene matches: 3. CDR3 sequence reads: CAISESRGEEKLFF. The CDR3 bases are TGTGCCATCAGTGAGTCCAGGGGGGAGGAAAAACTGTTTTTT.

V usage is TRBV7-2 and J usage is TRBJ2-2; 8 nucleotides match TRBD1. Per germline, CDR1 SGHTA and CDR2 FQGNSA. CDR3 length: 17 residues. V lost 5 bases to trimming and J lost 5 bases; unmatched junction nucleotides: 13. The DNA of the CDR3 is TGTGCCAGCAGCCCCGTCCCAGGACAGGGAGGAACCGGGGAGCTGTTTTTT. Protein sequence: CASSPVPGQGGTGELFF.

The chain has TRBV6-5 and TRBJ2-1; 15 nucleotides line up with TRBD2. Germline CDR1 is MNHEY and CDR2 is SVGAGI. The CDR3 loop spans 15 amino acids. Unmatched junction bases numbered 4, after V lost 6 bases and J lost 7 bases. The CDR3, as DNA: TGTGCCAGCAGCCAGGGACTAGCGGGAGGAAATGAGCAGTTCTTC. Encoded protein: CASSQGLAGGNEQFF.

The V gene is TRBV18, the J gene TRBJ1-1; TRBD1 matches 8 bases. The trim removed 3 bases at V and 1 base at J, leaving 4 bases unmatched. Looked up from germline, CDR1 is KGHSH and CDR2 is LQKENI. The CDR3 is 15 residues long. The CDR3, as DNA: TGTGCCAGCTCACCGACAGGGGATAAGAACACTGAAGCTTTCTTT. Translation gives CASSPTGDKNTEAFF.

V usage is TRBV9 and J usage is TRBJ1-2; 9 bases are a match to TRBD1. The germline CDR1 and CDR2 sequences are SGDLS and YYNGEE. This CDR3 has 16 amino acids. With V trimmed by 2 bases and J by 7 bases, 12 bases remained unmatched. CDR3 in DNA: TGTGCCAGCAGCGTCCTCCAGGGACAGGGTATGTTTGGCTACACCTTC. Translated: CASSVLQGQGMFGYTF.

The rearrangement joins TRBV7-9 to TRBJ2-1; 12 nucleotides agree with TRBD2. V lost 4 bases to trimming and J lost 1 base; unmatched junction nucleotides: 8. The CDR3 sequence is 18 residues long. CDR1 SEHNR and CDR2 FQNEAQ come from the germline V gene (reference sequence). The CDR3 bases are TGTGCCAGCAGCTCTACTCTAGCGGGAGGGCCTTCCTACAATGAGCAGTTCTTC. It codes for CASSSTLAGGPSYNEQFF.

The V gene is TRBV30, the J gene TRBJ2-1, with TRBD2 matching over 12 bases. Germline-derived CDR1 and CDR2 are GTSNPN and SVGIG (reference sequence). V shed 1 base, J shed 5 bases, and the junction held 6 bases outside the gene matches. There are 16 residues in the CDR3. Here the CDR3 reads CAWSGRTSGTHNEQFF. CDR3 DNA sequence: TGTGCCTGGAGTGGCCGGACTAGCGGGACACACAATGAGCAGTTCTTC.

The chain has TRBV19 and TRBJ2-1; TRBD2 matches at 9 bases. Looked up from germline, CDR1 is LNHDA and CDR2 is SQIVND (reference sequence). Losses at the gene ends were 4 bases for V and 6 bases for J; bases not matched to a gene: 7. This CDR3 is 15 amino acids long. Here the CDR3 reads CASSKPLAGLNEQFF. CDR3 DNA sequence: TGTGCCAGTAGTAAACCACTAGCGGGCCTCAATGAGCAGTTCTTC.

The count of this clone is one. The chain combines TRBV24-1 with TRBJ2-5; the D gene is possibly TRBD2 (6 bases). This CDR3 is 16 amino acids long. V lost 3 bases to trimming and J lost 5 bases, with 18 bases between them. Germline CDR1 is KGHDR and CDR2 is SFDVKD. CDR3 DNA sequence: TGTGCCACCAGTGATCCGACTAGGATGGGTACCGAGACCCAGTACTTC. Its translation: CATSDPTRMGTETQYF.

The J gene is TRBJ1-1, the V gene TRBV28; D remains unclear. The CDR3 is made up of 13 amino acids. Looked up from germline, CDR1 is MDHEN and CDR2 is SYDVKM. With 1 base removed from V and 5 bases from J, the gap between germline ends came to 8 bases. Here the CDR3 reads CASSLLGRTEAFF. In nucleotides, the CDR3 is TGTGCCAGCAGTTTATTAGGGAGAACTGAAGCTTTCTTT.

This CDR3 reads CATSRELADYEQYF. CDR3 coding DNA: TGTGCCACCAGCAGAGAGCTAGCGGACTACGAGCAGTACTTC. The chain uses TRBV15 and TRBJ2-7, with TRBD2 matching over 7 bases. This CDR3 contains 14 residues. Germline-derived CDR1 and CDR2 are LNHNV and YYDKDF (reference sequence). V shed 0 bases, J shed 3 bases, and the junction held 2 bases outside the gene matches.

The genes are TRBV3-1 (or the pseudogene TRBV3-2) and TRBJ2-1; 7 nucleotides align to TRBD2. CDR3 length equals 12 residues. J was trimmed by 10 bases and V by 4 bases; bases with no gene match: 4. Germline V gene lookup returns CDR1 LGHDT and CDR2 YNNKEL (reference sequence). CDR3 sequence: CASSRGGWEQFF. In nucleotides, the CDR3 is TGTGCCAGCAGCCGGGGGGGTTGGGAGCAGTTCTTC.

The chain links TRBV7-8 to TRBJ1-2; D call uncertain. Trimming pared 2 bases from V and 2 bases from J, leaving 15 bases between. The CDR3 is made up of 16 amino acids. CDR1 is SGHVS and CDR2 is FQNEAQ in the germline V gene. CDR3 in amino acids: CASSLSRLGGNYGYTF. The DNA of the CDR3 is TGTGCCAGCAGCTTATCCCGCCTAGGCGGGAACTATGGCTACACCTTC. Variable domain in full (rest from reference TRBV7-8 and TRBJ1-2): GAGVSQSPRYKVAKRGQDVALRCDPISGHVSLFWYQQALGQGPEFLTYFQNEAQLDKSGLPSDRFFAERPEGSVSTLKIQRTQQEDSAVYLCASSLSRLGGNYGYTFGSGTRLTVV.

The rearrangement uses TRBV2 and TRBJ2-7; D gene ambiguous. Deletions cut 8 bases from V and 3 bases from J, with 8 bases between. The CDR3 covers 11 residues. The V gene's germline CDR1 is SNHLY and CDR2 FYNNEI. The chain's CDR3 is CASSNSYEQYF. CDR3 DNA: TGTGCCAGCTCAAATAGCTACGAGCAGTACTTC.

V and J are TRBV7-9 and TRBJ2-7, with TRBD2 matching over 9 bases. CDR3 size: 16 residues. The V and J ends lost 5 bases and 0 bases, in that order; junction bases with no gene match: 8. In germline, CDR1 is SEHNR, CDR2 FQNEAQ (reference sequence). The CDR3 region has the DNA TGTGCCAGCAGCGCCTGGACTAGCGCCCGCTCCTACGAGCAGTACTTC. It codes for CASSAWTSARSYEQYF.

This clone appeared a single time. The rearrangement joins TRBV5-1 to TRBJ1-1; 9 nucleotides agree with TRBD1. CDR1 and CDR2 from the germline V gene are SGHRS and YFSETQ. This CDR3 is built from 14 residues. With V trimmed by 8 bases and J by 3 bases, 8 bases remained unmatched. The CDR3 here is CASAQGARDTEAFF. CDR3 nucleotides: TGCGCCAGTGCACAGGGGGCGCGGGACACTGAAGCTTTCTTT.

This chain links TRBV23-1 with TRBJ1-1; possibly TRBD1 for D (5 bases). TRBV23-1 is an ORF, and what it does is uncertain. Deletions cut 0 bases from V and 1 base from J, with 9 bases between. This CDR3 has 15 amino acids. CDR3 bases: TGCGCCAGCAGTCAATCGGGCAGGGAGAACACTGAAGCTTTCTTT. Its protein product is CASSQSGRENTEAFF.

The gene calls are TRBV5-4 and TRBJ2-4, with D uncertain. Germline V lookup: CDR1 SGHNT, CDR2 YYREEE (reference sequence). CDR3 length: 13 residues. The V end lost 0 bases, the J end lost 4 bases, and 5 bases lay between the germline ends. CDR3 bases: TGTGCCAGCAGCTTGGACAGTAAAAACATTCAGTACTTC. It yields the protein CASSLDSKNIQYF.

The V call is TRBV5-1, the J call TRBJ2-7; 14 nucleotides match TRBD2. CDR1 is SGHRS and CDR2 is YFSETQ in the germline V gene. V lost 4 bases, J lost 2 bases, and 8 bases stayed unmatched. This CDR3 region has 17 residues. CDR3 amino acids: CASSHGTSGRPPYEQYF. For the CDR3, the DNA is TGCGCCAGCAGCCACGGGACTAGCGGGAGACCCCCCTACGAGCAGTACTTC.

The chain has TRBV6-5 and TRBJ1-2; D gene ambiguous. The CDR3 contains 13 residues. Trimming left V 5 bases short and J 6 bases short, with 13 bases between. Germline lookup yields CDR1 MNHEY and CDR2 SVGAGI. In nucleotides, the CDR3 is TGTGCCAGCAGTCCCCGGTTAGCTAATGGCTACACCTTC. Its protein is CASSPRLANGYTF.

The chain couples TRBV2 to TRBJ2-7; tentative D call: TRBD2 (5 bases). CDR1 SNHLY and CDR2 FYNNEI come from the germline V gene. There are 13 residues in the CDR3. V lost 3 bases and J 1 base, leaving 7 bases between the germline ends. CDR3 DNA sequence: TGTGCCAGCAGTGAGGGGAGTTCCTACGAGCAGTACTTC. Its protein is CASSEGSSYEQYF.